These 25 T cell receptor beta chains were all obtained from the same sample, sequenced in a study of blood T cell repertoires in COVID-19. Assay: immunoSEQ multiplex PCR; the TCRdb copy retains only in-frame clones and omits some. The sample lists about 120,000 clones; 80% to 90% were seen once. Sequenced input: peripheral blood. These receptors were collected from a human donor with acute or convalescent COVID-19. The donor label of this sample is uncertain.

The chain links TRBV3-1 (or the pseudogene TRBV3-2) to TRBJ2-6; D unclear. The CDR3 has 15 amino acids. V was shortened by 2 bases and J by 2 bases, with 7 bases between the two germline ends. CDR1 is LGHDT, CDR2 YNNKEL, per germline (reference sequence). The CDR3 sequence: CASSQLIAGANVLTF. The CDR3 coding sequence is TGTGCCAGCAGCCAATTAATAGCTGGGGCCAACGTCCTGACTTTC.

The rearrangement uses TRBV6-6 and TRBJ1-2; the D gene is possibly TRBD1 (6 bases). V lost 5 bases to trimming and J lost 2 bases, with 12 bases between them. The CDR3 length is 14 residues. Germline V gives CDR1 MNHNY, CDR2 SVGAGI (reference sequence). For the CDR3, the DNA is TGTGCCAGCAGTGAGCCGACAGGAAACTATGGCTACACCTTC. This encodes CASSEPTGNYGYTF.

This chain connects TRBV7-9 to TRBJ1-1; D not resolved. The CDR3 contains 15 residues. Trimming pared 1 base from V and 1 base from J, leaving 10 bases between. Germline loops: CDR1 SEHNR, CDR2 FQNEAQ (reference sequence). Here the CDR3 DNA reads TGTGCCAGCAGCTTAGTTTCACTTCAGAACACTGAAGCTTTCTTT. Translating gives CASSLVSLQNTEAFF. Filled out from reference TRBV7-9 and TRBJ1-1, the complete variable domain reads DTGVSQNPRHKITKRGQNVTFRCDPISEHNRLYWYRQTLGQGPEFLTYFQNEAQLEKSRLLSDRFSAERPKGSFSTLEIQRTEQGDSAMYLCASSLVSLQNTEAFFGQGTRLTVV.

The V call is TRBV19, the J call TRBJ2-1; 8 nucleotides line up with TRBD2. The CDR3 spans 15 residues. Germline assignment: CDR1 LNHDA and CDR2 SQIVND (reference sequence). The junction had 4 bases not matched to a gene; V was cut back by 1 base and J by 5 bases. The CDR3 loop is CASSIVGTRNNEQFF. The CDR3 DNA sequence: TGTGCCAGTAGTATAGTGGGGACTAGGAACAATGAGCAGTTCTTC.

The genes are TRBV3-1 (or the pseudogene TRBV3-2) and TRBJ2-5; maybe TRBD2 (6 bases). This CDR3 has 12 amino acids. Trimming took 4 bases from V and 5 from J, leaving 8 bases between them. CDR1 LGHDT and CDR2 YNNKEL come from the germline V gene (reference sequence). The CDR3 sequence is CASSRSGETQYF. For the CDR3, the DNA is TGTGCCAGCAGCCGTAGCGGTGAGACCCAGTACTTC.

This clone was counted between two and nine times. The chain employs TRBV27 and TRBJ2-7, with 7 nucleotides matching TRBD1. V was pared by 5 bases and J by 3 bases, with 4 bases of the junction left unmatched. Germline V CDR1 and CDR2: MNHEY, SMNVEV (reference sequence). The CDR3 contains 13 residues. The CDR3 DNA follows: TGTGCCAGCAGTCTTCGGGACAGCTACGAGCAGTACTTC. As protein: CASSLRDSYEQYF.

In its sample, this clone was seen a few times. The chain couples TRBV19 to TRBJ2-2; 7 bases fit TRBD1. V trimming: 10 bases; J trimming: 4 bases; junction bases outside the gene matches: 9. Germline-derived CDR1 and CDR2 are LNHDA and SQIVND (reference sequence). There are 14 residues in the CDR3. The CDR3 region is CATRDSSATGELFF. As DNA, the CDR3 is TGTGCCACACGGGACAGCTCCGCCACCGGGGAGCTGTTTTTT.

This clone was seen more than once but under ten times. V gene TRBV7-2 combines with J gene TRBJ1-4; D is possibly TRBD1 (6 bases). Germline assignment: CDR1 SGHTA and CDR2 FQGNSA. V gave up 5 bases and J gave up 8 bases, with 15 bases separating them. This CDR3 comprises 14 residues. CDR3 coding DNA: TGTGCCAGCAGCATGGGGACACTCGGGGAAAAACTGTTTTTT. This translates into CASSMGTLGEKLFF.

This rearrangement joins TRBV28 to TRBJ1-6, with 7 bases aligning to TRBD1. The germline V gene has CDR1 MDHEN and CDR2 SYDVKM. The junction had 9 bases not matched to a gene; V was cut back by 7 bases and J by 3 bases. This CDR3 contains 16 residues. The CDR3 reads CASTAGGQFYNSPLHF. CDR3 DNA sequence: TGTGCCAGCACCGCTGGGGGACAGTTCTATAATTCACCCCTCCACTTT.

DNA for the CDR3: TGTGCCAGCAGCTTAGGAGTTACCCCCACTGAAGCTTTCTTT. Protein product: CASSLGVTPTEAFF. This chain links TRBV7-9 with TRBJ1-1; D is uncertain. This CDR3 is 14 amino acids long. Germline V CDR1 and CDR2: SEHNR, FQNEAQ (reference sequence). The V end was cut by 1 base, the J end by 4 bases, with 10 bases between.

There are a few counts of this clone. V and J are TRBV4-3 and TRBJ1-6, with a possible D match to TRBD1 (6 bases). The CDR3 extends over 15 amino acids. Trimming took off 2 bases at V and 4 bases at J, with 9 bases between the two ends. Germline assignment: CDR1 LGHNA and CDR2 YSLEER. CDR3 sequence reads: CASSQYTGYNSPLHF. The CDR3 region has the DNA TGCGCCAGCAGCCAATATACAGGGTATAATTCACCCCTCCACTTT.

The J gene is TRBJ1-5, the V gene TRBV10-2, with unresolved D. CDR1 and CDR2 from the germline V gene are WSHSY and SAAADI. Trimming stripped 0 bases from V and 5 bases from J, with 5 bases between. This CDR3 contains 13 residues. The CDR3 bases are TGCGCCAGCAGTGAGTCGAGGGATCAGCCCCAGCATTTT. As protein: CASSESRDQPQHF.

CDR3 sequence: CASRDRAGEAFF. The CDR3 DNA follows: TGTGCCAGCAGGGACAGGGCAGGTGAAGCTTTCTTT. The chain recombines TRBV7-3 with TRBJ1-1; 8 bases fit TRBD1. J was trimmed by 7 bases and V by 6 bases; bases with no gene match: 4. Germline V gene data show CDR1 as SGHTA and CDR2 as FQGTGA. This CDR3 is 12 amino acids long. Drawing the rest from reference TRBV7-3 and TRBJ1-1, the complete variable domain is GAGVSQTPSNKVTEKGKYVELRCDPISGHTALYWYRQSLGQGPEFLIYFQGTGAADDSGLPNDRFFAVRPEGSVSTLKIQRTERGDSAVYLCASRDRAGEAFFGQGTRLTVV.

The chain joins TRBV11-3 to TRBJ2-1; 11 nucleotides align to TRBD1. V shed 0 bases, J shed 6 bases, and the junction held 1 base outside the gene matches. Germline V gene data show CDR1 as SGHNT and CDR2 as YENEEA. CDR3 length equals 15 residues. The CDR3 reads CASSLDGTGGNEQFF. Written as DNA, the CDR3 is TGTGCCAGCAGCTTAGATGGGACAGGGGGCAATGAGCAGTTCTTC.

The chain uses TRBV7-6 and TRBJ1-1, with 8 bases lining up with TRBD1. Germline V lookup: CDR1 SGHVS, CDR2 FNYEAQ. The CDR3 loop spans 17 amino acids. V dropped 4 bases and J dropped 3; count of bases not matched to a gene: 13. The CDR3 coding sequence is TGTGCCAGCAGCTACCGGGACAGGTGGGATGCGGACACTGAAGCTTTCTTT. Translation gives CASSYRDRWDADTEAFF.

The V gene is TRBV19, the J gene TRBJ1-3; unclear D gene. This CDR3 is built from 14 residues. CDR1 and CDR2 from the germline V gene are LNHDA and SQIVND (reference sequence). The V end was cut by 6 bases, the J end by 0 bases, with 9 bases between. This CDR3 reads CASSLGLSGNTIYF. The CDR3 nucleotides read TGTGCCAGTAGCTTGGGCCTCTCTGGAAACACCATATATTTT. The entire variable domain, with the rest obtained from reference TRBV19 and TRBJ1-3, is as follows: DGGITQSPKYLFRKEGQNVTLSCEQNLNHDAMYWYRQDPGQGLRLIYYSQIVNDFQKGDIAEGYSVSREKKESFPLTVTSAQKNPTAFYLCASSLGLSGNTIYFGEGSWLTVV.

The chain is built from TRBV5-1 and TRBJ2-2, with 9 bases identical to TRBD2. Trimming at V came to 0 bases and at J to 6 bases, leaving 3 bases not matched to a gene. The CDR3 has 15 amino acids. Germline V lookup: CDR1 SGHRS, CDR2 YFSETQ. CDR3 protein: CASSLVGLASGELFF. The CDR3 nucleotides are TGCGCCAGCAGCTTGGTAGGACTAGCGTCCGGGGAGCTGTTTTTT.

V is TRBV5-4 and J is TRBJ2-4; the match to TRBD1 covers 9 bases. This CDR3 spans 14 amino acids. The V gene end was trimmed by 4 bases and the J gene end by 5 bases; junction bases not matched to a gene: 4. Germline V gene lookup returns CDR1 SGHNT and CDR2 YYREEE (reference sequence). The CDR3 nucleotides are TGTGCCAGCAGCGCCCGGGACAGGGAAAACATTCAGTACTTC. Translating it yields CASSARDRENIQYF.

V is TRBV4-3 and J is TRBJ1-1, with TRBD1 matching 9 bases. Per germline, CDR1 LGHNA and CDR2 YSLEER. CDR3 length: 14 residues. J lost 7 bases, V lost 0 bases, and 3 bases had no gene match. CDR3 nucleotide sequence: TGCGCCAGCAGCCAAGAGACGGACAGGGGTGAAGCTTTCTTT. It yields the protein CASSQETDRGEAFF.

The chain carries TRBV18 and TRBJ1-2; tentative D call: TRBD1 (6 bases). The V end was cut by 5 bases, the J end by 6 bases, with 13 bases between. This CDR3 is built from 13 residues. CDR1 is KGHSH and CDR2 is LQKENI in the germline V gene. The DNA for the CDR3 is TGTGCCAGCTCATCATTACACAGGGATGGCTACACCTTC. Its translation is CASSSLHRDGYTF.

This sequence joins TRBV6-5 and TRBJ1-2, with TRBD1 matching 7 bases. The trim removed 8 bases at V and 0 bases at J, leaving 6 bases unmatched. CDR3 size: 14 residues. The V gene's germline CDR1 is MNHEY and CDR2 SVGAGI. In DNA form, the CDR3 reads TGTGCCAGCGGGGACAGAGAAACTAACTATGGCTACACCTTC. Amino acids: CASGDRETNYGYTF.

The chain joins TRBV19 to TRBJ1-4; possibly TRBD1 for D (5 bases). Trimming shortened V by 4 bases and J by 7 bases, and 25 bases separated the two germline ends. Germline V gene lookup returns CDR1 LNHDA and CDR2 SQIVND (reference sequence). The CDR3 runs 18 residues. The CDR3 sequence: CASSKRGVLTGIAEKLFF. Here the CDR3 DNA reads TGTGCCAGTAGTAAACGGGGGGTCCTTACGGGGATCGCTGAAAAACTGTTTTTT.

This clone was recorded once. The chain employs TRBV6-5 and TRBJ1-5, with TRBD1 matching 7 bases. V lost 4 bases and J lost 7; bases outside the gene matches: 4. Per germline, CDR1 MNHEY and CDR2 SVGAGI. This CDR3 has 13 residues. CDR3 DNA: TGTGCCAGCAGTTGGGACAGTCAGCAGCCCCAGCATTTT. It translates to CASSWDSQQPQHF.

The CDR3 reads CASSQDFGAGEQYF. CDR3 bases: TGTGCCAGCAGCCAAGATTTTGGGGCAGGAGAGCAGTACTTC. The chain is built from TRBV3-1 (or the pseudogene TRBV3-2) and TRBJ2-7; D is possibly TRBD1 (5 bases). Germline assignment: CDR1 LGHDT and CDR2 YNNKEL (reference sequence). The CDR3 extends over 14 amino acids. V was clipped by 0 bases and J by 7 bases, with 13 bases between them.

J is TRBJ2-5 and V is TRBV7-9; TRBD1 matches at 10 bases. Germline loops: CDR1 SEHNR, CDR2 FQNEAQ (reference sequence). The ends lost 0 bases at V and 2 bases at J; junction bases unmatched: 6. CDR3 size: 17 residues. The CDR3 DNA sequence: TGTGCCAGCAGCTTAGCTTTGGACAGGGGGGGTCAAGAGACCCAGTACTTC. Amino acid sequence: CASSLALDRGGQETQYF.